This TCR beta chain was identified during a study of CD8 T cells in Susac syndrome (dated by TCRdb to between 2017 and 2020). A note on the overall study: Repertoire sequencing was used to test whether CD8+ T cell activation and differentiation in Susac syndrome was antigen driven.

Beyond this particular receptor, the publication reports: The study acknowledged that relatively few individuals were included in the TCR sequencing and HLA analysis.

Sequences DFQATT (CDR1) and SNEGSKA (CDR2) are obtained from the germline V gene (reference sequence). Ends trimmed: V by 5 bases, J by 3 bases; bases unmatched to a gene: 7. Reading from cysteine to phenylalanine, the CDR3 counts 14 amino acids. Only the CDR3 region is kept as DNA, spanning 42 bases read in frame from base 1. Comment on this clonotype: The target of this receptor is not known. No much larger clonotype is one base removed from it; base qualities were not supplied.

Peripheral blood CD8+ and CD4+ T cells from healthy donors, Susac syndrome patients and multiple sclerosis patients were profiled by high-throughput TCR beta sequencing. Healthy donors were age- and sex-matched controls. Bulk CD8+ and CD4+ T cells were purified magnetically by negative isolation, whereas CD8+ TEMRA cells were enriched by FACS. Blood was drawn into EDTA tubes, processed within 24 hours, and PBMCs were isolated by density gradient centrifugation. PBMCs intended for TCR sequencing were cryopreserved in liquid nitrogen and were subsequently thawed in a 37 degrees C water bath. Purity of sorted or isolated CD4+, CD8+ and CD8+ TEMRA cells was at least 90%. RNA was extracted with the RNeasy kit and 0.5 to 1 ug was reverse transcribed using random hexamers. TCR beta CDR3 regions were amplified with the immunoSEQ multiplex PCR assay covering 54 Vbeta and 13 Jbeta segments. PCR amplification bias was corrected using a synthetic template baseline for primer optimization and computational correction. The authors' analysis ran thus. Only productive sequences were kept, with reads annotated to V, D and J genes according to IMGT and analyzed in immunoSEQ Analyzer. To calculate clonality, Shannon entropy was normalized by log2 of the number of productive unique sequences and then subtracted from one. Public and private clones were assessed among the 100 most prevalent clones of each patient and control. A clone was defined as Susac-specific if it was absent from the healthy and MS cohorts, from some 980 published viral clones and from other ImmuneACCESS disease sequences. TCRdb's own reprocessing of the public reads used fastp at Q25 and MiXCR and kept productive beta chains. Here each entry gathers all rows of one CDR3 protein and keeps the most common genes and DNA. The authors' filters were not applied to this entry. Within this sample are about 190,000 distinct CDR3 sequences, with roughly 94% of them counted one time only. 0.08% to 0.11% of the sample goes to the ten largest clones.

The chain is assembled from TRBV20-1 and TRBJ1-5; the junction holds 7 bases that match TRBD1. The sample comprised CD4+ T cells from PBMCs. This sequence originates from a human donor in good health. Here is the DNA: TGCAGTGCTGTGATTGGGACAGTCAATCAGCCCCAGCATTTT. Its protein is CSAVIGTVNQPQHF.